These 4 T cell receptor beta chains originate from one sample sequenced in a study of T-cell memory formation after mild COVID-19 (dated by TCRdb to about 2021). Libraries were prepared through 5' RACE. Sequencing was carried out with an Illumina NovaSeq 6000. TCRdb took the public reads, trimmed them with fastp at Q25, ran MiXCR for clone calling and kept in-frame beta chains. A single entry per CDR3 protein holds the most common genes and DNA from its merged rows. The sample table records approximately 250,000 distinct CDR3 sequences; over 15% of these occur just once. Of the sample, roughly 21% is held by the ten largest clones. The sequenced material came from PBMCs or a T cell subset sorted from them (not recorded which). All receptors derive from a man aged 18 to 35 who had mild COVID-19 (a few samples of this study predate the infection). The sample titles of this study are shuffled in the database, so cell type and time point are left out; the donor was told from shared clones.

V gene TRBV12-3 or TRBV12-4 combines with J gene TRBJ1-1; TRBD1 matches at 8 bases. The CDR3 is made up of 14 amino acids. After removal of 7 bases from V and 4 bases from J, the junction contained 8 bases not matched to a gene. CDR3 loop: CASTVRTGSTEAFF. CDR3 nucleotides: TGTGCCAGCACCGTAAGGACAGGGAGCACTGAAGCTTTCTTT.

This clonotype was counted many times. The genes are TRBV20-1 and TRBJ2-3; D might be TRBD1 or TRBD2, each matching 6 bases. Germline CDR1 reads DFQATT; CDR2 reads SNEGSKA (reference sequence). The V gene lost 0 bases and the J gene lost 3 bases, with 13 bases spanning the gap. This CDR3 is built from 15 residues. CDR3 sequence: CSARDRGGKTDTQYF. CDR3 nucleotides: TGCAGTGCTAGAGACAGAGGGGGGAAGACAGATACGCAGTATTTT.

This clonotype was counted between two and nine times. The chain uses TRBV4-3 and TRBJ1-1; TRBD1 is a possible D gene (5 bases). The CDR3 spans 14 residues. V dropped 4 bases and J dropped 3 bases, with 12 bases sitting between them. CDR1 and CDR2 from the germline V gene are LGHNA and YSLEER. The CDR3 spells CASSPTLGDTEAFF. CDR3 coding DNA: TGCGCCAGCAGCCCTACCCTGGGGGACACTGAAGCTTTCTTT.

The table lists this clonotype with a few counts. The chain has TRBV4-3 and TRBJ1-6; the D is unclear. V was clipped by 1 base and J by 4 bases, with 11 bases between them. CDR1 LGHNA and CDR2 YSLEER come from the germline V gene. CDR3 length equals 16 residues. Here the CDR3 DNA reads TGCGCCAGCAGCCAAGGTGCGCCGAAGTATAATTCACCCCTCCACTTT. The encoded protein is CASSQGAPKYNSPLHF.